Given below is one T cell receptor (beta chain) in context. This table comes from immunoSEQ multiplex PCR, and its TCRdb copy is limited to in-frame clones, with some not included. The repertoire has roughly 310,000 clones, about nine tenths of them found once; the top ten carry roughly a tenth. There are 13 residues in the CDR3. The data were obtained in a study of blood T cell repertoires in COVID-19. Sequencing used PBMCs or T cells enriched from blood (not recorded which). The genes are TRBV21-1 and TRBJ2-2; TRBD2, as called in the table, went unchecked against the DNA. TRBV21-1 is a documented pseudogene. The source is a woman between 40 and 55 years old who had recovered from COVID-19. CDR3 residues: CASSSPNTGELFF. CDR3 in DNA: TGTGCCAGCAGCAGTCCTAACACCGGGGAGCTGTTTTTT.